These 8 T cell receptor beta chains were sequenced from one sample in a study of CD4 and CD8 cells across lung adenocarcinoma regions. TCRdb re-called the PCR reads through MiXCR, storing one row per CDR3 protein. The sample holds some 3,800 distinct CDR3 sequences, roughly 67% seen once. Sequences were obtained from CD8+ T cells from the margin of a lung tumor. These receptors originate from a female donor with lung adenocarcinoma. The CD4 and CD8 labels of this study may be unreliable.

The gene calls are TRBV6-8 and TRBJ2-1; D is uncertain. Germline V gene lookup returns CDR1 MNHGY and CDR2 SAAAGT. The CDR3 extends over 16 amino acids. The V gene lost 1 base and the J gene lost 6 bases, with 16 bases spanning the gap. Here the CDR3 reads CASSYYDTPPLNEQFF. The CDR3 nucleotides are TGTGCCAGCAGTTACTACGATACCCCCCCTCTCAATGAGCAGTTCTTC.

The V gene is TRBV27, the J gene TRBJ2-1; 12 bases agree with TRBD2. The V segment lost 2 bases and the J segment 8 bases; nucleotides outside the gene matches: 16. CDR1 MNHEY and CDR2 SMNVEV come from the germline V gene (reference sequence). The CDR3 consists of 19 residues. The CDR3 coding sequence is TGTGCCAGCAGTTTAGCCGGGACTAGCGGGTTCTCCCGGCGCCATGAGCAGTTCTTC. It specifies CASSLAGTSGFSRRHEQFF.

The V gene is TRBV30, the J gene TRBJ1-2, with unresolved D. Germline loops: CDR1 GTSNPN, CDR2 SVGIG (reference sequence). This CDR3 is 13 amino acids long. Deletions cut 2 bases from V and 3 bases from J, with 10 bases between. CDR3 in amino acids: CAWSNSRDYGYTF. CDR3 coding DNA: TGTGCCTGGAGTAACTCAAGGGACTATGGCTACACCTTC.

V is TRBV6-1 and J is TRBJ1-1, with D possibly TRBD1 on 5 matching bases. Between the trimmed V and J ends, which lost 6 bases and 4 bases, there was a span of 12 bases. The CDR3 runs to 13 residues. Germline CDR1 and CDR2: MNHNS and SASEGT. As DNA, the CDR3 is TGTGCCAGCAGCCAGGGACCGGGCACTGAAGCTTTCTTT. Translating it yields CASSQGPGTEAFF.

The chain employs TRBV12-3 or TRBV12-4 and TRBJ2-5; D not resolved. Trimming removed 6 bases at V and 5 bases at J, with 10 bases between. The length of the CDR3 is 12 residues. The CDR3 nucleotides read TGTGCCAGCAGCCCGACCGGTGAGACCCAGTACTTC. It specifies CASSPTGETQYF.

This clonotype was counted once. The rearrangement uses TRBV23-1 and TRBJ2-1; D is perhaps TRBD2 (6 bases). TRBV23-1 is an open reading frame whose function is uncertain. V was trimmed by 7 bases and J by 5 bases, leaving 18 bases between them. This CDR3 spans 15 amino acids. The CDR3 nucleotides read TGCGCCAGCAATCAGGAGGGGAAGCCACACAATGAGCAGTTCTTC. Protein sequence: CASNQEGKPHNEQFF.

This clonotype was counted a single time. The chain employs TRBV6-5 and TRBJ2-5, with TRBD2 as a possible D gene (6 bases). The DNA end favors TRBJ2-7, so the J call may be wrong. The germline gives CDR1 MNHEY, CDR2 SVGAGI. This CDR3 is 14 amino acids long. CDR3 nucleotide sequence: TGTGCCAGCAGTTACAGTGGGACTGGCTACGAGCAGTACTTC. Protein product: CASSYSGTGYEQYF.

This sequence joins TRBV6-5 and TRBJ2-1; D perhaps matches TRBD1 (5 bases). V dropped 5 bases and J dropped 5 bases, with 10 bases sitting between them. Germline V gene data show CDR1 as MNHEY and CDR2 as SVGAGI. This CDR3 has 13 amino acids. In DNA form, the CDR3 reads TGTGCCAGCAGTACACGACAGAACAATGAGCAGTTCTTC. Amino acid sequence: CASSTRQNNEQFF.